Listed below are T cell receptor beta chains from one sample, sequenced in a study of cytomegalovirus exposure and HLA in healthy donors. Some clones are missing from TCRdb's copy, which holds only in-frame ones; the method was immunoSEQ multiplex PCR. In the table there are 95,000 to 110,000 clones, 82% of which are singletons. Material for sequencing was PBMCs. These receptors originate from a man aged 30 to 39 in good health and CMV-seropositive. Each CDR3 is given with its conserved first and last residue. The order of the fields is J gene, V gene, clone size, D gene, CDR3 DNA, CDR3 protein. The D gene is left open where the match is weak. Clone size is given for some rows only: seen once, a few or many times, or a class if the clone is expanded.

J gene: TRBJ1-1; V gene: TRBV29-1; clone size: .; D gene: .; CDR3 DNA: TGCAGCGTTAGCGGGGACAACACTGAAGCTTTCTTT; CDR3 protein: CSVSGDNTEAFF
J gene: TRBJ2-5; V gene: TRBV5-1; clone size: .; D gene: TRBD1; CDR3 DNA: TGCGCCAGCAGCTTGGCGGGACAGGGGTTGGAGACCCAGTACTTC; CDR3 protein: CASSLAGQGLETQYF
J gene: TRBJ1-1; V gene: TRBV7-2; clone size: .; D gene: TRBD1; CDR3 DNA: TGTGCCAGCAGCACACAGGGGGGTAACACTGAAGCTTTCTTT; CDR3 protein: CASSTQGGNTEAFF
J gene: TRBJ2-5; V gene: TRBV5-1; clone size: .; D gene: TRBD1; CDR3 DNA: TGCGCCAGCAAGAACGATCCGGGACAGGGACGAGAGACCCAGTACTTC; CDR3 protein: CASKNDPGQGRETQYF
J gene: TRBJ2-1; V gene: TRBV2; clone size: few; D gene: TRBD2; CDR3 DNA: TGTGCCACGGGACTAGCGGGGGGGGGCTCCTACAATGAGCAGTTCTTC; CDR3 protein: CATGLAGGGSYNEQFF
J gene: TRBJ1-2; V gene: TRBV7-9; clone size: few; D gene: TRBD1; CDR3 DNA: TGTGCCAGCAGCTCACCCCTCGGGACAGGGGTCGGAGCTAACTATGGCTACACCTTC; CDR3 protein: CASSSPLGTGVGANYGYTF
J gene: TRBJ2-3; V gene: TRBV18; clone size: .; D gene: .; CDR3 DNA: TGTGCCAGCTCCCCGGGGTCAAGCACAGATACGCAGTATTTT; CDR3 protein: CASSPGSSTDTQYF
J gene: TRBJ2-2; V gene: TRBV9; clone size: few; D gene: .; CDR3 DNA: TGTGCCAGCAGCGTTGGTAGCGGTGACACCGGGGAGCTGTTTTTT; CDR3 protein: CASSVGSGDTGELFF
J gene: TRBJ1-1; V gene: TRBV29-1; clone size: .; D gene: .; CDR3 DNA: TGCAGCTCACGACAGAACACTGAAGCTTTCTTT; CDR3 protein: CSSRQNTEAFF
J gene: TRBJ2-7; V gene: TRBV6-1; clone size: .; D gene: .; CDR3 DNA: TGTGCCAGCAGTGGGCGGGCGGGTTCCTACAACGAGCAGTACTTC; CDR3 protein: CASSGRAGSYNEQYF
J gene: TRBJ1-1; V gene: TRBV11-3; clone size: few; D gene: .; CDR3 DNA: TGTGCCAGCAGCTTAGAGTCGTACACTGAAGCTTTCTTT; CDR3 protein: CASSLESYTEAFF
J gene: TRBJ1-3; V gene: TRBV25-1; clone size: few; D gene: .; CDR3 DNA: TGTGCCAGCAGTGCCCCTGTCCTACCCTGGTTTTACACCATATATTTT; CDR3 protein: CASSAPVLPWFYTIYF
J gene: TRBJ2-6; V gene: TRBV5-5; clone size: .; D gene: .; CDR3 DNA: TGTGCCAGCAGCTCCCAAGGGGGATTGGTCTTGTCTGGGGCCAACGTCCTGACTTTC; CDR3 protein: CASSSQGGLVLSGANVLTF
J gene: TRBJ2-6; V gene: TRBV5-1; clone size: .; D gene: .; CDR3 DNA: TGCGCCAGCAGCTTGAAACAAGGAGGACCGGGGGCCAACGTCCTGACTTTC; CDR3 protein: CASSLKQGGPGANVLTF
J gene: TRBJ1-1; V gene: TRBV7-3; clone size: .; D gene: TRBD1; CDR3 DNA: TGTGCCAGCAGCTCAAGACCGGGACAGCTGAACACTGAAGCTTTCTTT; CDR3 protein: CASSSRPGQLNTEAFF
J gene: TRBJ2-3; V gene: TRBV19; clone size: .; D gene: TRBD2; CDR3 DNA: TGTGCCAGTAGTGGACTAGCGGGGTCAGATACGCAGTATTTT; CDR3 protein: CASSGLAGSDTQYF
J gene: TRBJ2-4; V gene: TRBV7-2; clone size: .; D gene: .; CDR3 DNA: TGTGCCAGCAGCTTATACGGAGCCGGCAAAAACATTCAGTACTTC; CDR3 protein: CASSLYGAGKNIQYF
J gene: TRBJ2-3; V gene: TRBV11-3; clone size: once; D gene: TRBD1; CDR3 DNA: TGTGCCAGCAGCCATAGACAGGGAGTCACAGATACGCAGTATTTT; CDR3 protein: CASSHRQGVTDTQYF
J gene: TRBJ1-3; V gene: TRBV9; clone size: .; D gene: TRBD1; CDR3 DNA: TGTGCCAGCAGCGCGGACAGGGGAGGAAACACCATATATTTT; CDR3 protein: CASSADRGGNTIYF
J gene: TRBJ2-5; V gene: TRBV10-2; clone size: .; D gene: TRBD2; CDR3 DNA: TGCGCCAGCAGTGAGTTCCCGCGGGGGTACCAAGAGACCCAGTACTTC; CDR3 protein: CASSEFPRGYQETQYF
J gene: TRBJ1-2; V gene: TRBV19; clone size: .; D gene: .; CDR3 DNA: TGTGCCAGTAGTCCCTACACGGAGTTAGCTAACTATGGCTACACCTTC; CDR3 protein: CASSPYTELANYGYTF
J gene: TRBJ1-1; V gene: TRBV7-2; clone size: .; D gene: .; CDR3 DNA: TGTGCCAGCAGCCCAAACGGTATGAACACTGAAGCTTTCTTT; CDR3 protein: CASSPNGMNTEAFF
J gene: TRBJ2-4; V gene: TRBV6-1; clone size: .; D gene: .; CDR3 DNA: TGTGCCAGCATTGAGGGCAGAACCTATACCAAAAACAGTCAGTACTTC; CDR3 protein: CASIEGRTYTKNSQYF
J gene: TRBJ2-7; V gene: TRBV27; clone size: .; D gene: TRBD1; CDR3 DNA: TGTGCCAGCAGTTTAGTCCCCTCTTACGACAGGGAAGGCTCCTACGAGCAGTACTTC; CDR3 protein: CASSLVPSYDREGSYEQYF
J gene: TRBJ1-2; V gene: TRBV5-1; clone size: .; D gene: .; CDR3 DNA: TGCGCCAGCAGCTTGGATCCAGCGAAAAGCTATGGCTACACCTTC; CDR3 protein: CASSLDPAKSYGYTF
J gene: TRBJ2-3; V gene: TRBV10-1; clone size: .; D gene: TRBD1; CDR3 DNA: TGCGCCAGCAGCAACGGACAGGGCACAGATACGCAGTATTTT; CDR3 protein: CASSNGQGTDTQYF
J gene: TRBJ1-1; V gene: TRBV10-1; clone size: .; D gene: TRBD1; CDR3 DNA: TGCGCCAGCAGTGACTGGGACAGAACACTTAGCGAGTCTTTCTTT; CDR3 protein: CASSDWDRTLSESFF
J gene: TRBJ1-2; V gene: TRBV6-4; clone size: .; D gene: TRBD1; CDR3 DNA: TGTGCCAGCAGTGACCGGACAGGGGGCTATGGCTACACCTTC; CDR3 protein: CASSDRTGGYGYTF
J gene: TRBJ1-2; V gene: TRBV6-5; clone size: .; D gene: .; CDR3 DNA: TGTGCCAGCAGCCCGGGGTCGAGGGTTTGCTACACCTTC; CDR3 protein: CASSPGSRVCYTF
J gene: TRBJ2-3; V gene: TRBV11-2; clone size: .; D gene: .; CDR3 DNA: TGTGCCAGCAGCCCCGCCCAGACAGATACGCAGTATTTT; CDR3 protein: CASSPAQTDTQYF
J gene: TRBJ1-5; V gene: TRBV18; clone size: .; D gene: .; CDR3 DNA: TGTGCCAGCTCACGATTTCAGGGGCAGGATAGCAATCAGCCCCAGCATTTT; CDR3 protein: CASSRFQGQDSNQPQHF
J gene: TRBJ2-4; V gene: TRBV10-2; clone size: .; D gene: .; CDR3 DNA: TGCGCCAGCAGTGCCAGACTAGCCAAAAACATTCAGTACTTC; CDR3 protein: CASSARLAKNIQYF
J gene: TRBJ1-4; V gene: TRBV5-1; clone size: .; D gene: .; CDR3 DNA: TGCGCCAGCAGCGGGGACTATAATGAAAAACTGTTTTTT; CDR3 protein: CASSGDYNEKLFF
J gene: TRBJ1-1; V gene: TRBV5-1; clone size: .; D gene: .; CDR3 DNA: TGCGCCAGCAGCTTTTCCCGTAACACTGAAGCTTTCTTT; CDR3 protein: CASSFSRNTEAFF
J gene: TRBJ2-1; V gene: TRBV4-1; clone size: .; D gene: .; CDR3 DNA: TGCGCCAGCAGCCCCGGAGAGTATGAGCAGTTCTTC; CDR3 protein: CASSPGEYEQFF
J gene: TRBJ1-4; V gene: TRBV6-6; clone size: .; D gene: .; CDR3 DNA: TGTGCCAGCAGTTACCACGGACAGCGGACTAATGAAAAACTGTTTTTT; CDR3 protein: CASSYHGQRTNEKLFF
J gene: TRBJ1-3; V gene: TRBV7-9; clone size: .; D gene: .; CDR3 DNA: TGTGCCAGCAGCTTAGGGGGCGCCCGCTCTGGAAACACCATATATTTT; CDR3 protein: CASSLGGARSGNTIYF